Listed below are T cell receptor beta chains from one sample, sequenced in a study of blood T cell repertoires in COVID-19. The assay was immunoSEQ multiplex PCR, and TCRdb's table has in-frame clones only and misses some. The data contain about 200,000 clones, approximately 83% of them seen just once; the ten biggest clones take up around 25%. Sequences were obtained from peripheral blood. The source of these receptors is a man aged 40-49 years with acute or convalescent COVID-19. CDR3s include the opening cysteine and the closing phenylalanine or tryptophan. Fields, in order: J gene, V gene, CDR3 length, CDR3 protein.

>TRBJ2-2|TRBV28|16
CASSFIPLNNIGELFF
>TRBJ1-6|TRBV10-3|14
CAISGDRGGSPLHF
>TRBJ2-5|TRBV7-9|15
CASKQSGAAQETQYF
>TRBJ1-3|TRBV25-1|16
CASSEYRAGGQSTIYF
>TRBJ2-7|TRBV18|19
CASSFGTGLAGGRSYEQYF
>TRBJ1-2|TRBV19|12
CASKSGSRGYTF
>TRBJ1-1|TRBV21-1|14
CASSNSVMNTEAFF
>TRBJ2-3|TRBV10-1|17
CASSGPRGAAPPDTQYF
>TRBJ1-4|TRBV6-5|15
CASSRSGRQDEKLFF
>TRBJ1-5|TRBV18|14
CASSPRAGVGPQHF
>TRBJ1-5|TRBV27|14
CASSWTYSNQPQHF
>TRBJ2-7|TRBV19|14
CARIKDRVVYEQYF
>TRBJ1-1|TRBV30|13
CAWSRGLNTEAFF
>TRBJ1-2|TRBV28|16
CASSLGGSRGRGGYTF
>TRBJ2-3|TRBV9|17
CASSERGGDQIPDTQYF
>TRBJ2-1|TRBV4-2|11
CASSQSGEQFF
>TRBJ2-2|TRBV7-9|17
CASSSSLGRAVVGELFF
>TRBJ2-3|TRBV14|14
CASSSRADGDTQYF
>TRBJ2-2|TRBV10-3|15
CAISESPGNAGELFF
>TRBJ1-4|TRBV7-2|15
CASSLVVGQDEKLFF
>TRBJ2-6|TRBV11-1|15
CASSLSVSGANVLTF
>TRBJ1-6|TRBV3-1/TRBV3-2|16
CASSHADRAYNSPLHF
>TRBJ2-1|TRBV5-4|16
CASSLGASGRGYEQFF
>TRBJ1-1|TRBV10-3|13
CAISEPGYTEAFF
>TRBJ2-7|TRBV7-9|15
CASSLAPTGGGEQYF
>TRBJ1-1|TRBV4-3|17
CASSQDRGRGGNTEAFF
>TRBJ2-7|TRBV7-2|14
CASSSVQGNYEQYF
>TRBJ1-1|TRBV6-5|15
CASNPEGGWNTEAFF
>TRBJ1-1|TRBV7-2|14
CASSSNGQGTEAFF
>TRBJ1-2|TRBV5-1|15
CASSLDKIGIYGYTF
>TRBJ2-3|TRBV7-2|14
CASSLWEGTDTQYF
>TRBJ1-5|TRBV27|14
CASSVRVSNQPQHF
>TRBJ2-1|TRBV11-2|14
CASSLDVTYNEQFF
>TRBJ2-1|TRBV2|16
CASGTSGWASYNEQFF
>TRBJ1-2|TRBV3-1/TRBV3-2|12
CASSRQGQRHTF
>TRBJ2-7|TRBV28|13
CASSLSGGDEQYF
>TRBJ1-1|TRBV6-5|15
CASSLGQGMNTEAFF
>TRBJ2-4|TRBV7-9|16
CASSLVGDREQNIQYF
>TRBJ1-2|TRBV7-2|15
CASSLGAEVISGYTF
>TRBJ1-2|TRBV27|13
CASSASTGNGYTF
>TRBJ1-1|TRBV5-1|17
CASSFSPRQGANTEAFF
>TRBJ2-5|TRBV7-9|15
CASSFGTGVSQTQYF
>TRBJ2-7|TRBV12-3/TRBV12-4|13
CASSSLSTDEQYF
>TRBJ2-7|TRBV9|15
CASSAKPGSPDEQYF
>TRBJ1-2|TRBV4-1|13
CASSQDGLRRYTF
>TRBJ1-3|TRBV30|14
CAWTTGASGNTIYF
>TRBJ2-1|TRBV5-1|16
CASSLEAGTRNNEQFF
>TRBJ2-3|TRBV10-3|16
CAISESTPPLTDTQYF
>TRBJ2-3|TRBV5-6|17
CASSPLGTRDGTDTQYF
>TRBJ1-4|TRBV5-4|15
CASSFEGQGNEKLFF
>TRBJ2-1|TRBV7-3|15
CASSLAASDSNEQFF
>TRBJ1-4|TRBV19|18
CASSTRGQRLSFGEKLFF
>TRBJ1-2|TRBV28|17
CASSFSTYKQGDYGYTF
>TRBJ2-5|TRBV2|15
CASRWTGIEQETQYF
>TRBJ1-5|TRBV4-3|16
CASSQDLPGRSQPQHF